These 5 T cell receptor beta chains originate from one sample sequenced in a study of T cells in Graves' hyperthyroidism and ophthalmopathy. The investigators amplified TCR beta CDR3 regions from RNA transcripts. The TCR CDR3 first-round RT-PCR relied on the HTBI primer set. In TCRdb, the multiplex PCR reads were re-called with MiXCR into one record per CDR3 protein. The data hold 550,000 to 800,000 distinct CDR3 sequences, with over 15% observed a single time. The specimen was blood. The receptors here all came from a man between 18 and 35 years old with Graves' hyperthyroidism.

Ten or more counts support this clonotype. The chain is built from TRBV7-2 and TRBJ2-7, with D possibly being TRBD1 (5 bases). V lost 5 bases to trimming and J lost 7 bases, with 18 bases between them. Germline assignment: CDR1 SGHTA and CDR2 FQGNSA. The CDR3 spans 14 residues. The CDR3 is CASSPQVPSGEQYF. CDR3 DNA: TGTGCCAGCAGCCCACAGGTTCCATCAGGGGAGCAGTACTTC.

This clonotype was counted a few times. V and J are TRBV2 and TRBJ2-1, with 13 positions matching TRBD2. Germline V CDR1 and CDR2: SNHLY, FYNNEI. Germline trimming cut 1 base from V and 9 bases from J; bases unmatched to any gene: 12. The CDR3 contains 18 residues. The CDR3, as DNA: TGTGCCAGCAGTGAAGTAGGACTAGCGGGAGTTGGTTCCGGTGAGCAGTTCTTC. Protein product: CASSEVGLAGVGSGEQFF.

Notes on this clonotype: The CDR3 carries no conserved terminal phenylalanine or tryptophan, so it likely arises from a read error. The chain has TRBV6-1 and TRBJ1-1; no firm D call. The ends were cut back, 6 bases at V and 0 bases at J, with 17 bases in the middle. The CDR3 is 16 amino acids. CDR1 is MNHNS, CDR2 SASEGT, per germline. The CDR3 loop is CASSLARNRVNTEAFY. The CDR3 nucleotides read TGTGCCAGCAGCCTTGCGCGGAACAGAGTGAACACTGAAGCTTTCTAT.

This clonotype was counted ten times or more. The V gene is TRBV7-8, the J gene TRBJ1-5; 8 nucleotides align to TRBD1. The CDR3 sequence is 15 residues long. Germline CDR1 reads SGHVS; CDR2 reads FQNEAQ. The ends lost 5 bases at V and 5 bases at J; junction bases unmatched: 8. CDR3 protein: CASSARTGIDQPQHF. DNA of the CDR3: TGTGCCAGCAGCGCCCGGACAGGGATCGATCAGCCCCAGCATTTT.

This clonotype was seen ten or more times. This chain connects TRBV6-2 or TRBV6-3 to TRBJ2-1, with D possibly being TRBD1 or TRBD2 (6 bases each). With 0 bases removed from V and 8 bases from J, the gap between germline ends came to 23 bases. The CDR3 runs 18 residues. Germline V lookup: CDR1 MNHEY, CDR2 SVGEGT. In DNA, the CDR3 is TGTGCCAGCAGTTACTCGAATTTAGGTGGGGGGAACAGGGATGAGCAGTTCTTC. It encodes CASSYSNLGGGNRDEQFF.